One sample yielded the 27 T cell receptor beta chains listed below, sequenced in a study of blood T cells in healthy people across ages. A second PCR, run for about 6 to 11 cycles, used a sample-barcoded 5' primer plus a J-beta primer mix. TCRdb re-called the 5' RACE reads with MiXCR, one entry per CDR3 protein. This repertoire shows 1,800,000 or so distinct CDR3 sequences, more than 35% found once; its top ten account for about 21%. Sample: blood. The receptor source for this set is a human donor in good health.

This clonotype occurred once. CDR3 region: CSVEAGDGSPLHF. The CDR3 bases are TGCAGCGTTGAAGCAGGGGACGGTTCACCCCTCCACTTT. The rearrangement uses TRBV29-1 and TRBJ1-6, with D possibly being TRBD1 (6 bases). With 1 base removed from V and 9 bases from J, the gap between germline ends came to 10 bases. CDR3 length equals 13 residues. Germline V lookup: CDR1 SQVTM, CDR2 ANQGSEA. Based on the CDR3 plus reference TRBV29-1 and TRBJ1-6, the full variable domain is SAVISQKPSRDICQRGTSLTIQCQVDSQVTMMFWYRQQPGQSLTLIATANQGSEATYESGFVIDKFPISRPNLTFSTLTVSNMSPEDSSIYLCSVEAGDGSPLHFGNGTRLTVT.

Regarding this clonotype: The junction departs from the called germline gene at one end, perhaps through a read error. The rearrangement joins TRBV20-1 to TRBJ2-3; D gene unclear. CDR3 length: 14 amino acids. Germline V lookup: CDR1 DFQATT, CDR2 SNEGSKA (reference sequence). The DNA of the CDR3 is TGCAGTGCTCGAGAGGAGCGCGCCACAGATACGCAGTATTTT. Translated: CSAREERATDTQYF.

This chain uses TRBV27 with TRBJ2-1, with TRBD1 matching over 8 bases. The CDR3 runs to 17 residues. Looked up from germline, CDR1 is MNHEY and CDR2 is SMNVEV (reference sequence). The ends lost 7 bases at V and 0 bases at J; junction bases unmatched: 11. Here the CDR3 reads CASMGRGPTHSYNEQFF. The CDR3 DNA sequence: TGTGCCAGCATGGGCAGGGGGCCAACCCACTCCTACAATGAGCAGTTCTTC.

As for this clonotype: A read error may be the cause here, since a much bigger clone is one base away. V gene TRBV29-1 combines with J gene TRBJ2-1; 7 nucleotides align to TRBD2. This CDR3 contains 12 residues. Germline values: CDR1 SQVTM, CDR2 ANQGSEA. CDR3 nucleotides: TGCAGCGGGGAGGGGCAGGGCTATGAGCAGGTCTTC. Its translation is CSGEGQGYEQVF.

This clonotype was counted only a few times. The chain recombines TRBV2 with TRBJ1-4, with a possible D match to TRBD1 (5 bases). V gave up 3 bases and J gave up 5 bases, with 10 bases separating them. Germline lookup yields CDR1 SNHLY and CDR2 FYNNEI. This CDR3 has 14 amino acids. The CDR3 loop reads CASSDRVVNEKLFF. The CDR3 DNA follows: TGTGCCAGCAGTGACAGGGTTGTGAATGAAAAACTGTTTTTT. Full variable domain (rest looked up from reference TRBV2 and TRBJ1-4): EPEVTQTPSHQVTQMGQEVILRCVPISNHLYFYWYRQILGQKVEFLVSFYNNEISEKSEIFDDQFSVERPDGSNFTLKIRSTKLEDSAMYFCASSDRVVNEKLFFGSGTQLSVL.

This clonotype was detected a few times. This chain joins TRBV18 and TRBJ2-1; no clear D. Deletions cut 3 bases from V and 9 bases from J, with 12 bases between. The germline V gene encodes CDR1 KGHSH and CDR2 LQKENI. CDR3 length: 13 residues. The CDR3 region has the DNA TGTGCCAGCTCACCTCAGACTTTCGGTGAGCAGTTCTTC. This sequence encodes CASSPQTFGEQFF. Variable domain in full (rest from reference TRBV18 and TRBJ2-1): NAGVMQNPRHLVRRRGQEARLRCSPMKGHSHVYWYRQLPEEGLKFMVYLQKENIIDESGMPKERFSAEFPKEGPSILRIQQVVRGDSAAYFCASSPQTFGEQFFGPGTRLTVL.

This clonotype was seen a single time. The genes are TRBV28 and TRBJ2-4, with D possibly matching TRBD1 (5 bases). With the DNA end fitting TRBJ2-7 better, the J assignment may be wrong. There are 16 residues in the CDR3. Germline V lookup: CDR1 MDHEN, CDR2 SYDVKM. CDR3 bases: TGTGCCAGCAGTTTTACCACAGGATTCCCCTCCTACGAGCAGTACTTC. Its translation is CASSFTTGFPSYEQYF.

This clonotype has more than one count but fewer than ten. This chain connects TRBV7-2 to TRBJ2-1; 7 positions agree with TRBD2. From germline, CDR1 is SGHTA and CDR2 FQGNSA. This CDR3 is built from 15 residues. Trimming cost V 1 base and J 4 bases; bases outside gene matches: 4. This chain's CDR3 is CASSLVGGIYNEQFF. The DNA of the CDR3 is TGTGCCAGCAGCTTAGTCGGGGGGATTTACAATGAGCAGTTCTTC.

This chain joins TRBV7-2 and TRBJ1-2, with 8 bases aligning to TRBD1. V lost 5 bases, J lost 8 bases, and 7 bases stayed unmatched. CDR1 is SGHTA and CDR2 is FQGNSA in the germline V gene. The CDR3 consists of 13 residues. This CDR3 is CASSPPQGGGYTF. As DNA, the CDR3 is TGTGCCAGCAGCCCACCACAGGGGGGAGGCTACACCTTC.

This clonotype occurred a few times. The genes are TRBV9 and TRBJ2-3; a weak D match, TRBD2 (7 bases). The CDR3 totals 17 residues. Per germline, CDR1 SGDLS and CDR2 YYNGEE. The V gene lost 0 bases and the J gene lost 2 bases, with 16 bases spanning the gap. The CDR3 protein is CASSVARGGAYTDTQYF. DNA of the CDR3: TGTGCCAGCAGCGTAGCCCGCGGGGGCGCCTACACAGATACGCAGTATTTT.

The V call is TRBV11-1, the J call TRBJ2-1; D unresolved. CDR1 is SGHAT, CDR2 FQDESV, per germline (reference sequence). CDR3 length: 16 amino acids. V was clipped by 5 bases and J by 0 bases, with 14 bases between them. CDR3 protein: CASSLPRASSYNEQFF. DNA for the CDR3: TGTGCCAGCAGCCTCCCCCGGGCCAGCTCCTACAATGAGCAGTTCTTC.

The table lists this clonotype with a few counts. This chain joins TRBV5-6 and TRBJ2-7; D is perhaps TRBD1 (6 bases). The CDR3 length is 14 residues. Germline V gene data show CDR1 as SGHDT and CDR2 as YYEEEE. Between the trimmed V and J ends, which lost 2 bases and 2 bases, there was a span of 11 bases. CDR3 in amino acids: CASSFHRVAYEQYF. DNA for the CDR3: TGTGCCAGCAGCTTCCACAGGGTGGCCTACGAGCAGTACTTC. Full variable domain (remainder filled in from reference TRBV5-6 and TRBJ2-7): DAGVTQSPTHLIKTRGQQVTLRCSPKSGHDTVSWYQQALGQGPQFIFQYYEEEERQRGNFPDRFSGHQFPNYSSELNVNALLLGDSALYLCASSFHRVAYEQYFGPGTRLTVT.

This clonotype was found a few times. The rearrangement joins TRBV7-9 to TRBJ2-4; D possibly corresponds to TRBD2 (6 bases). The J call may be mistaken, given a closer DNA end match to TRBJ2-7. This CDR3 comprises 11 residues. Looked up from germline, CDR1 is SEHNR and CDR2 is FQNEAQ (reference sequence). CDR3 DNA: TGTGCCAGCAGTGGGGGGTCCGAGCAGTACTTC. Its translation is CASSGGSEQYF.

V is TRBV7-8 and J is TRBJ2-3, with D perhaps assigned TRBD1 or TRBD2 (5 bases each). Trimming shortened V by 6 bases and J by 4 bases, and 14 bases separated the two germline ends. The CDR3 has 14 residues. Germline loops: CDR1 SGHVS, CDR2 FQNEAQ. The DNA for the CDR3 is TGTGCCAGCAGGAGAGATTTGGGACCAGATACGCAGTATTTT. Protein: CASRRDLGPDTQYF.

The V and J genes are TRBV7-2 and TRBJ1-5, with D hard to call. Germline CDR1 SGHTA, CDR2 FQGNSA. The V end lost 1 base, the J end lost 7 bases, and 11 bases lay between the germline ends. CDR3 size: 14 residues. For the CDR3, the DNA is TGTGCCAGCAGCTTAGAGTACTCAGACCAGCCCCAGCATTTT. Translated, it gives CASSLEYSDQPQHF.

About this clonotype: One end of the junction does not line up with germline, which may come from a read error. This chain uses TRBV6-5 with TRBJ2-6, with a weak D call TRBD1 (5 bases). The CDR3 consists of 15 residues. In germline, CDR1 is MNHEY, CDR2 SVGAGI. The CDR3 nucleotides are TGTGCCAGCAGATTAACAGGCTCTGGGGCCAACGTCCGGACTTTC. Amino acid sequence: CASRLTGSGANVRTF.

This chain uses TRBV20-1 with TRBJ2-1, with a possible D match to TRBD2 (5 bases). The CDR3 is made up of 13 amino acids. V was shortened by 1 base and J by 8 bases, with 12 bases between the two germline ends. The germline CDR1 and CDR2 sequences are DFQATT and SNEGSKA (reference sequence). CDR3 sequence (DNA): TGCAGTGCTAGAGTCCCCGCGAGGGATGAGCAGTTCTTC. Translation gives CSARVPARDEQFF.

The chain combines TRBV6-4 with TRBJ2-5, with D possibly being TRBD2 (7 bases). V was pared by 8 bases and J by 11 bases, with 21 bases between. This CDR3 spans 13 amino acids. CDR1 and CDR2 (germline): MRHNA, SNTAGT. As DNA, the CDR3 is TGTGCCAGCTCCACCGGGGGGCACAATGAGCAGTACTTC. This gives the protein CASSTGGHNEQYF.

V usage is TRBV20-1 and J usage is TRBJ2-7, with 7 positions matching TRBD2. The CDR3 is 15 residues long. Germline-derived CDR1 and CDR2 are DFQATT and SNEGSKA (reference sequence). The J segment lost 7 bases and the V segment lost 1 base, leaving 13 bases of the junction unmatched. The CDR3 bases are TGCAGTGCTAGAGTCCAGCGGGGTTTCTACAATGAGCAGTACTTC. This gives the protein CSARVQRGFYNEQYF.

The chain couples TRBV7-3 to TRBJ2-3, with no clear D. Trimming took 3 bases from V and 0 from J, leaving 10 bases between them. The CDR3 runs to 15 residues. Germline values: CDR1 SGHTA, CDR2 FQGTGA. In DNA, the CDR3 is TGTGCCAGCAGCTTCACACCAACTAGCACAGATACGCAGTATTTT. It is translated as CASSFTPTSTDTQYF. Full variable domain (rest looked up from reference TRBV7-3 and TRBJ2-3): GAGVSQTPSNKVTEKGKYVELRCDPISGHTALYWYRQSLGQGPEFLIYFQGTGAADDSGLPNDRFFAVRPEGSVSTLKIQRTERGDSAVYLCASSFTPTSTDTQYFGPGTRLTVL.

This clonotype was recorded many times. The CDR3 loop is CASSQDLDSGANVLTF. For the CDR3, the DNA is TGTGCCAGCAGCCAAGATTTAGACTCTGGGGCCAACGTCCTGACTTTC. V usage is TRBV4-2 and J usage is TRBJ2-6, with no clear D. The V and J ends lost 0 bases and 0 bases respectively, with 6 bases between them. The CDR3 consists of 16 residues. CDR1 is LGHNA, CDR2 YNFKEQ, per germline.

This clonotype has more than one count but fewer than ten. This rearrangement joins TRBV7-2 to TRBJ1-2, with D maybe TRBD1 (6 bases). Trimming pared 3 bases from V and 7 bases from J, leaving 18 bases between. Germline loops: CDR1 SGHTA, CDR2 FQGNSA. The CDR3 is made up of 15 amino acids. As DNA, the CDR3 is TGTGCCAGCAGCTTCGATGCAGGGGTCGTCGGTGGCTACACCTTC. It yields the protein CASSFDAGVVGGYTF.

There are a few counts of this clonotype. V gene TRBV12-3 or TRBV12-4 combines with J gene TRBJ2-3; D may be TRBD2 (6 bases). The length of the CDR3 is 13 residues. Trimming pared 8 bases from V and 5 bases from J, leaving 14 bases between. The CDR3 DNA sequence: TGTGCCAGCGGGAGGAACACACAAGATACGCAGTATTTT. As protein: CASGRNTQDTQYF.

V gene TRBV2 combines with J gene TRBJ2-5; no clear D gene. The J call may not be correct, given that the DNA end is closer to TRBJ2-7. Germline assignment: CDR1 SNHLY and CDR2 FYNNEI. The CDR3 runs to 14 residues. CDR3 region: CASRVTRVRYEQYF. CDR3 sequence (DNA): TGTGCCAGCAGGGTGACACGTGTAAGGTACGAGCAGTACTTC.

In its sample, this clonotype was seen a few times. The V call is TRBV9, the J call TRBJ2-3; no clear D gene. Between the trimmed V and J ends, which lost 4 bases and 6 bases, there was a span of 6 bases. Germline V gives CDR1 SGDLS, CDR2 YYNGEE. This CDR3 region has 11 residues. DNA of the CDR3: TGTGCCAGCAGCTCCCATGATACGCAGTATTTT. It specifies CASSSHDTQYF. The full variable domain, in which reference TRBV9 and TRBJ2-3 provide the parts outside the CDR3, is DSGVTQTPKHLITATGQRVTLRCSPRSGDLSVYWYQQSLDQGLQFLIQYYNGEERAKGNILERFSAQQFPDLHSELNLSSLELGDSALYFCASSSHDTQYFGPGTRLTVL.

This clonotype was detected only a few times. The chain has TRBV6-5 and TRBJ2-2; TRBD2 agrees at 12 bases. The trim removed 7 bases at V and 4 bases at J, leaving 4 bases unmatched. CDR1 and CDR2 from the germline V gene are MNHEY and SVGAGI. The CDR3 is 15 residues long. The CDR3 is CASTLTSGGTGELFF. As DNA, the CDR3 is TGTGCCAGCACTTTGACTAGCGGGGGCACCGGGGAGCTGTTTTTT.

This clonotype occurred a few times. The chain is built from TRBV28 and TRBJ2-7, with 12 bases lining up with TRBD1. This CDR3 region has 21 residues. Trimming removed 4 bases from V and 3 bases from J; junction bases left unmatched: 22. Germline values: CDR1 MDHEN, CDR2 SYDVKM. The CDR3 protein is CASSSPWGTGGFFRYYYEQYF. The CDR3 coding sequence is TGTGCCAGCAGTTCACCATGGGGGACAGGGGGCTTTTTCCGGTACTACTACGAGCAGTACTTC.